Below are 21 T cell receptor beta chains sequenced from a single sample in a study of human T cells and chemical hapten exposure. The time point was: patch test 2, 6 weeks after DPC sensitization. Treatment specified: therapeutic diphenylcyclopropenone sensitization with weekly scalp DPC. MiXCR, applied by TCRdb to the RACE reads, yields one record per CDR3 protein. This table has about 70,000 distinct CDR3 sequences, 6.5% to 10% appearing once. The sample consisted of whole blood, taken in connection with sensitization to the hapten diphenylcyclopropenone (DPC). The source of these receptors is a woman between 50 and 59 years old with alopecia areata. Some clones in this sample may be carry-over from other donors' samples.

The sample holds a few counts of this clonotype. This sequence joins TRBV30 and TRBJ1-2; D is undetermined. Trimming cost V 2 bases and J 2 bases, with 12 bases left between them. The CDR3 has 14 residues. Per germline, CDR1 GTSNPN and CDR2 SVGIG (reference sequence). The CDR3 region has the DNA TGTGCCTGGAGTTTGAATACACCAAACTATGGCTACACCTTC. Amino acids: CAWSLNTPNYGYTF.

This clonotype was detected a few times. The J gene is TRBJ2-7, the V gene TRBV20-1; D call uncertain. CDR1 and CDR2 (germline): DFQATT, SNEGSKA (reference sequence). This CDR3 comprises 17 residues. With 2 bases removed from V and 2 bases from J, the gap between germline ends came to 22 bases. Written as DNA, the CDR3 is TGCAGTGCTAGACGTCTCAGGACCGGTCACTCGGCCTACGAGCAGTACTTC. Its protein is CSARRLRTGHSAYEQYF.

Concerning this clonotype: A much larger clone differs from this one at a single base, so this may be a read error. V usage is TRBV6-2 or TRBV6-3 and J usage is TRBJ2-1, with TRBD2 matching over 10 bases. This CDR3 is built from 16 residues. Germline V gene sequence: CDR1 MNHEY, CDR2 SVGEGT. Unmatched junction bases numbered 8, after V lost 2 bases and J lost 7 bases. The CDR3 sequence: CASSYPTSGPGNEQFF. CDR3 sequence (DNA): TGTGCCAGCAGTTACCCGACTAGCGGGCCGGGGAATGAGCAGTTCTTC.

V and J are TRBV12-3 or TRBV12-4 and TRBJ1-5; TRBD1 aligns across 7 bases. V shed 5 bases, J shed 7 bases, and the junction held 8 bases outside the gene matches. CDR3 size: 14 residues. The CDR3 DNA reads TGTGCCAGCAGTCAAGACAGGGTCGACCAGCCCCAGCATTTT. Encoded protein: CASSQDRVDQPQHF.

This clonotype occurred many times. V gene TRBV7-8 combines with J gene TRBJ2-3; 13 nucleotides agree with TRBD2. This CDR3 has 15 residues. CDR1 is SGHVS and CDR2 is FQNEAQ in the germline V gene. Trimming cost V 4 bases and J 4 bases; bases outside gene matches: 2. The CDR3 loop reads CASSSGLAGADTQYF. Here the CDR3 DNA reads TGTGCCAGCAGCTCCGGACTAGCGGGAGCAGATACGCAGTATTTT.

This clonotype turned up a few times. CDR3 bases: TGCGCCAGCAGCCCACCAGGACTCTCCTACGAGCAGTACTTC. Its protein is CASSPPGLSYEQYF. J is TRBJ2-7 and V is TRBV5-1, with TRBD2 as a possible D gene (5 bases). Germline CDR1 SGHRS, CDR2 YFSETQ. V was trimmed by 4 bases and J by 0 bases, leaving 11 bases between them. The CDR3 is 14 amino acids. The variable domain in full, with the rest retrieved from reference TRBV5-1 and TRBJ2-7, is KAGVTQTPRYLIKTRGQQVTLSCSPISGHRSVSWYQQTPGQGLQFLFEYFSETQRNKGNFPGRFSGRQFSNSRSEMNVSTLELGDSALYLCASSPPGLSYEQYFGPGTRLTVT.

This clonotype came up a few times. This chain links TRBV6-1 with TRBJ1-2, with a possible D match to TRBD1 (5 bases). The V end lost 3 bases, the J end lost 1 base, and 9 bases lay between the germline ends. The germline CDR1 and CDR2 sequences are MNHNS and SASEGT. The CDR3 contains 14 residues. The CDR3 DNA reads as TGTGCCAGCAGTGAGGGACCGGTTAACTATGGCTACACCTTC. It yields the protein CASSEGPVNYGYTF.

The chain carries TRBV10-3 and TRBJ1-2; no firm D call. Germline lookup yields CDR1 ENHRY and CDR2 SYGVKD. This CDR3 comprises 14 residues. V was trimmed by 3 bases and J by 5 bases, leaving 13 bases between them. The CDR3 sequence is CAISEPDGLYGYTF. Written as DNA, the CDR3 is TGTGCCATCAGTGAACCCGATGGGTTATATGGCTACACCTTC.

This clonotype occurred a few times. V gene TRBV7-9 combines with J gene TRBJ1-5; TRBD1 aligns across 9 bases. Germline CDR1 is SEHNR and CDR2 is FQNEAQ (reference sequence). The V and J ends lost 5 bases and 5 bases, in that order; junction bases with no gene match: 10. CDR3 length equals 16 residues. CDR3 coding DNA: TGTGCCAGCAGCCCCACCGGGACAGGGTGGGATCAGCCCCAGCATTTT. Translated, it gives CASSPTGTGWDQPQHF.

The V gene is TRBV6-6, the J gene TRBJ1-1; 9 bases are shared with TRBD1. This CDR3 is built from 14 residues. V lost 8 bases and J lost 8; bases outside the gene matches: 12. From germline, CDR1 is MNHNY and CDR2 SVGAGI (reference sequence). CDR3 nucleotides: TGTGCCAGCCCCCCTGGACAGGGGAGTCAGGAAGCTTTCTTT. It yields the protein CASPPGQGSQEAFF.

This clonotype occurred a few times. V gene TRBV6-1 combines with J gene TRBJ2-1, with a tentative D call TRBD1 (5 bases). The length of the CDR3 is 13 residues. The V gene's germline CDR1 is MNHNS and CDR2 SASEGT. V was pared by 1 base and J by 7 bases, with 8 bases between. The CDR3 coding sequence is TGTGCCAGCAGTGAAGAACAGGTAAATGAGCAGTTCTTC. Amino acid sequence: CASSEEQVNEQFF.

In its sample, this clonotype was seen a few times. The J gene is TRBJ2-6, the V gene TRBV9; D uncertain. Germline V gene lookup returns CDR1 SGDLS and CDR2 YYNGEE. This CDR3 contains 15 residues. Trimming left V 0 bases short and J 0 bases short, with 4 bases between. The CDR3 nucleotides are TGTGCCAGCAGCGTAGGGATCTCTGGGGCCAACGTCCTGACTTTC. This gives the protein CASSVGISGANVLTF.

This clonotype was recorded at least ten times. The V call is TRBV27, the J call TRBJ2-4; 13 positions agree with TRBD2. The CDR3 has 18 residues. V lost 2 bases to trimming and J lost 2 bases; unmatched junction nucleotides: 6. Germline values: CDR1 MNHEY, CDR2 SMNVEV (reference sequence). For the CDR3, the DNA is TGTGCCAGCAGTTTAAGGACTAGCGGGAGCAGTTCCAAAAACATTCAGTACTTC. It yields the protein CASSLRTSGSSSKNIQYF.

This clonotype was counted once. The chain links TRBV5-4 to TRBJ2-3, with 7 bases matching TRBD2. V shed 3 bases, J shed 6 bases, and the junction held 7 bases outside the gene matches. Germline CDR1 SGHNT, CDR2 YYREEE (reference sequence). The CDR3 spans 14 residues. The CDR3 DNA reads TGTGCCAGCAGCTCTAAGCGGGGTGGGGATACGCAGTATTTT. Its protein product is CASSSKRGGDTQYF.

There are many counts of this clonotype. The chain joins TRBV6-5 to TRBJ2-2, with 8 bases fitting TRBD2. The CDR3 contains 16 residues. Germline assignment: CDR1 MNHEY and CDR2 SVGAGI. The J segment lost 6 bases and the V segment lost 6 bases, leaving 12 bases of the junction unmatched. The CDR3 reads CASRPQDGRVAGELFF. CDR3 DNA: TGTGCCAGCAGGCCTCAGGACGGGAGGGTCGCCGGGGAGCTGTTTTTT.

V usage is TRBV14 and J usage is TRBJ1-4; possibly TRBD1 for D (6 bases). The CDR3 spans 15 residues. Trimming removed 0 bases at V and 5 bases at J, with 10 bases between. Germline V gene sequence: CDR1 SGHDN, CDR2 FVKESK. In DNA, the CDR3 is TGTGCCAGCAGCCAAGACCAGGGGAGGAATGAAAAACTGTTTTTT. Translated, it gives CASSQDQGRNEKLFF.

In its sample, this clonotype was seen many times. The rearrangement uses TRBV4-1 and TRBJ1-3, with TRBD1 as a possible D gene (6 bases). Trimming removed 3 bases from V and 3 bases from J, with 12 bases in between. The CDR3 runs 15 residues. The germline V gene has CDR1 MGHRA and CDR2 YSYEKL. The CDR3 is CASSQTGTFGNTIYF. CDR3 bases: TGCGCCAGCAGCCAGACCGGGACATTTGGAAACACCATATATTTT.

The V and J genes are TRBV4-1 and TRBJ2-7, with 10 nucleotides matching TRBD2. CDR1 MGHRA and CDR2 YSYEKL come from the germline V gene. This CDR3 spans 18 amino acids. The V segment lost 2 bases and the J segment 2 bases; nucleotides outside the gene matches: 12. CDR3 residues: CASSQIQTLAGVTYEQYF. In nucleotides, the CDR3 is TGCGCCAGCAGCCAAATCCAAACCCTAGCGGGGGTGACCTACGAGCAGTACTTC.

The chain uses TRBV15 and TRBJ2-3; D might be TRBD1 (6 bases). Trimming removed 0 bases from V and 0 bases from J, with 7 bases in between. Germline CDR1 and CDR2: LNHNV and YYDKDF (reference sequence). The CDR3 totals 15 residues. CDR3 region: CATSRDRGSTDTQYF. The CDR3 DNA follows: TGTGCCACCAGCAGAGATAGGGGGAGCACAGATACGCAGTATTTT.

In its sample, this clonotype was seen many times. The chain carries TRBV12-3 or TRBV12-4 and TRBJ1-5; TRBD1 matches 9 bases. CDR3 length equals 16 residues. The ends lost 4 bases at V and 2 bases at J; junction bases unmatched: 6. In DNA, the CDR3 is TGTGCCAGCAGTTCCAACCGGGACAGGGGCAATCAGCCCCAGCATTTT. It is translated as CASSSNRDRGNQPQHF.

This clonotype was seen ten or more times. The chain uses TRBV5-4 and TRBJ1-4; unclear D gene. Trimming removed 2 bases from V and 8 bases from J, with 13 bases in between. Germline loops: CDR1 SGHNT, CDR2 YYREEE (reference sequence). The CDR3 spans 14 residues. CDR3 sequence (DNA): TGTGCCAGCAGCTTAGAAGGGTTAGAGGAAAAACTGTTTTTT. Translation: CASSLEGLEEKLFF.